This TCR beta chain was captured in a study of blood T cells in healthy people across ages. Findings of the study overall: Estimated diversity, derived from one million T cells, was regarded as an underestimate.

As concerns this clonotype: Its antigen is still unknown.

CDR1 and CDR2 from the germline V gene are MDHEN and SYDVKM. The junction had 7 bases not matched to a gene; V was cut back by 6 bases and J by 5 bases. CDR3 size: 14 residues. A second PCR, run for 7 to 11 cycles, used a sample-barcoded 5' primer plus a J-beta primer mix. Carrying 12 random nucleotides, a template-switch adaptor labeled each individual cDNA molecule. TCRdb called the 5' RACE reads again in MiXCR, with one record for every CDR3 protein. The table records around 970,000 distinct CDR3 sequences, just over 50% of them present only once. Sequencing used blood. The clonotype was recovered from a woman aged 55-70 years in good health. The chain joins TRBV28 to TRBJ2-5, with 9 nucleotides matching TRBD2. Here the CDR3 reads CASSRHSGSETQYF. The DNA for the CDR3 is TGTGCCAGCAGCCGACATAGCGGGAGCGAGACCCAGTACTTC.